Listed here are 8 T cell receptor beta chains from one sample, sequenced in a study of siplizumab effects on memory and regulatory T cells. Clones were read by immunoSEQ multiplex PCR, and TCRdb kept only the in-frame ones, dropping some. Of approximately 100,000 clones in the sample, 94% are singletons; the top ten hold around 0.6%. What was sequenced was Tregs sorted from blood. Receptors originate from a human donor in good health.

The chain links TRBV2 to TRBJ1-1; weak D call: TRBD1 (6 bases). The CDR3 consists of 14 residues. V dropped 6 bases and J dropped 1 base, with 12 bases sitting between them. Germline V gene sequence: CDR1 SNHLY, CDR2 FYNNEI. The CDR3 coding sequence is TGTGCCAGCAGGAGAGGACAGCCGAACACTGAAGCTTTCTTT. Residues: CASRRGQPNTEAFF.

This rearrangement joins TRBV6-5 to TRBJ1-6, with a tentative D call TRBD1 (6 bases). Germline V gene data show CDR1 as MNHEY and CDR2 as SVGAGI. The CDR3 loop spans 15 amino acids. V lost 5 bases to trimming and J lost 7 bases, with 15 bases between them. The CDR3: CASSQFPTGNSPLHF. CDR3 DNA: TGTGCCAGCAGTCAATTCCCGACAGGAAATTCACCCCTCCACTTT.

The gene calls are TRBV28 and TRBJ1-5, with a weak D call TRBD1 (5 bases). This CDR3 spans 16 amino acids. Trimming shortened V by 6 bases and J by 4 bases, and 19 bases separated the two germline ends. The germline CDR1 and CDR2 sequences are MDHEN and SYDVKM. CDR3 amino acids: CASSKGVATHNQPQHF. The CDR3 bases are TGTGCCAGCAGCAAAGGGGTGGCAACGCATAATCAGCCCCAGCATTTT.

The chain is built from TRBV5-1 and TRBJ2-1; D is unclear. The length of the CDR3 is 15 residues. V was shortened by 2 bases and J by 6 bases, with 15 bases between the two germline ends. Germline V gene lookup returns CDR1 SGHRS and CDR2 YFSETQ. DNA of the CDR3: TGCGCCAGCAGCTTAGGACGCACGCCAGGCAATGAGCAGTTCTTC. Protein sequence: CASSLGRTPGNEQFF.

The V and J genes are TRBV5-6 and TRBJ2-2; D not certain. CDR1 and CDR2 (germline): SGHDT, YYEEEE. V was cut by 4 bases and J by 4 bases, with 8 bases left in between. This CDR3 is 13 amino acids long. Here the CDR3 DNA reads TGTGCCAGCAGCCTTGTACCCACCGGGGAGCTGTTTTTT. Translating it yields CASSLVPTGELFF.

V gene TRBV23-1 combines with J gene TRBJ2-1, with a tentative D call TRBD1 (5 bases). TRBV23-1 is annotated as an ORF whose role is uncertain. Deletions cut 2 bases from V and 1 base from J, with 9 bases between. The CDR3 contains 15 residues. CDR3 sequence (DNA): TGCGCCAGCAGTCAAGGTTCAGGGTCCTACAATGAGCAGTTCTTC. Protein: CASSQGSGSYNEQFF.

The CDR3 loop reads CASSWTVNTGELFF. Here the CDR3 DNA reads TGCGCCAGCAGCTGGACAGTGAACACCGGGGAGCTGTTTTTT. J is TRBJ2-2 and V is TRBV5-1, with a tentative D call TRBD1 (6 bases). Germline V gives CDR1 SGHRS, CDR2 YFSETQ. V was cut by 3 bases and J by 1 base, with 7 bases left in between. This CDR3 is built from 14 residues.

This clone was recorded once. The gene calls are TRBV6-5 and TRBJ2-2; 9 nucleotides match TRBD2. The CDR3 is 16 residues long. J was trimmed by 7 bases and V by 2 bases; bases with no gene match: 8. Germline-derived CDR1 and CDR2 are MNHEY and SVGAGI. In DNA form, the CDR3 reads TGTGCCAGCAGTTACGTAGCGGGAGCTGGGGTCGGGGAGCTGTTTTTT. Residues: CASSYVAGAGVGELFF.